These 2 T cell receptor beta chains were all obtained from the same sample, sequenced in a study of graft-versus-host responses after intestinal transplantation. The protocol was immunoSEQ multiplex PCR, while the TCRdb copy is restricted to in-frame clones and leaves out a portion. The table includes approximately 20,000 clones, 86% detected once. Sample: PBMCs, taken approximately 33 weeks after intestinal transplant. These receptors were obtained from a human patient who received an intestinal transplant, so some T cells may come from the graft donor.

This clone was seen once. A junction boundary mismatches the germline segment, possibly from a read error. Other DNA sequences in the same sample also yield this CDR3. The chain is built from TRBV9 and TRBJ2-2; 13 nucleotides line up with TRBD2. The germline V gene encodes CDR1 SGDLS and CDR2 YYNGEE. The CDR3 extends over 17 amino acids. In DNA form, the CDR3 reads TGCGCCAGCAGCGTAACTAGCGGGGGGGCGAACACCGGGGAGCTGTTTTTT. Translating gives CASSVTSGGANTGELFF.

The rearrangement links TRBV19 to TRBJ1-6, with 10 bases lining up with TRBD1. The V gene's germline CDR1 is LNHDA and CDR2 SQIVND (reference sequence). Trimming removed 4 bases from V and 8 bases from J; junction bases left unmatched: 8. The CDR3 covers 16 residues. Here the CDR3 reads CASSKRTGGRDSPLHF. The CDR3 coding sequence is TGTGCCAGTAGTAAAAGGACAGGGGGTAGGGATTCACCCCTCCACTTT.